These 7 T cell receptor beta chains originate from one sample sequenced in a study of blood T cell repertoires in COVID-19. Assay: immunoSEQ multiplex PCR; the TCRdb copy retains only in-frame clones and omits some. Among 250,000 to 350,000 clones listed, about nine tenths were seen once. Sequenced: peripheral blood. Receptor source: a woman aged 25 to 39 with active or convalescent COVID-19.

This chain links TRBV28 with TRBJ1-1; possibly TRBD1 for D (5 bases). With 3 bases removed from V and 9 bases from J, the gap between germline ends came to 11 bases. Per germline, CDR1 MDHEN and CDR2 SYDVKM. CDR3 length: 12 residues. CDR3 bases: TGTGCCAGCAGTTTCTTGGGGCGCAAAGCTTTCTTT. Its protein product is CASSFLGRKAFF.

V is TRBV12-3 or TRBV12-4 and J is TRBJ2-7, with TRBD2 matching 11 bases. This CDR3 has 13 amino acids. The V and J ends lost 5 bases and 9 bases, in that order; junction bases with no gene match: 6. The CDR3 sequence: CASSTLAGVGQYF. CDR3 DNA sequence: TGTGCCAGCAGTACACTAGCGGGGGTCGGGCAGTACTTC.

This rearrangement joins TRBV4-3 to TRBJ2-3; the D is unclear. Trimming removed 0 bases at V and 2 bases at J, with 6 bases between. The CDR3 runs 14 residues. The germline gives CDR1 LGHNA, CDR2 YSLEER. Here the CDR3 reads CASSQDSLTDTQYF. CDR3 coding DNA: TGCGCCAGCAGCCAAGATTCCCTCACAGATACGCAGTATTTT.

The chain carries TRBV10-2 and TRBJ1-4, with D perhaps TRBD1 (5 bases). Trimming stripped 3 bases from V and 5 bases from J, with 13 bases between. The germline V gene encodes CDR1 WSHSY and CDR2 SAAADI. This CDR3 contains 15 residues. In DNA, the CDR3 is TGCGCCAGCAGTGAAAGGGGACGGGGGAATGAAAAACTGTTTTTT. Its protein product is CASSERGRGNEKLFF.

The CDR3 protein is CASSPGLAWETQYF. DNA for the CDR3: TGTGCCAGCAGCCCGGGACTAGCCTGGGAGACCCAGTACTTC. The gene calls are TRBV27 and TRBJ2-5, with TRBD2 identical over 9 bases. This CDR3 is built from 14 residues. Germline CDR1 is MNHEY and CDR2 is SMNVEV (reference sequence). V shed 6 bases and J 5 bases; nucleotides not matched to a gene: 7.

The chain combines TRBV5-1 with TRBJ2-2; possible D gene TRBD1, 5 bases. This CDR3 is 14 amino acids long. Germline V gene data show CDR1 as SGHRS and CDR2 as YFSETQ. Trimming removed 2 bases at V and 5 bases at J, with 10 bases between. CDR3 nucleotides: TGCGCCAGCAGCTTTAATTCAGGGACCGGGGAGCTGTTTTTT. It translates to CASSFNSGTGELFF.

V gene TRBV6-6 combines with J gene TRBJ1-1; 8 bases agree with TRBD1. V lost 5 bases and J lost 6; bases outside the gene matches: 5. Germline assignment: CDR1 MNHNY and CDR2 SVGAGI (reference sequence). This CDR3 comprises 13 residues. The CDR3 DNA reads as TGTGCCAGCAGTCCCTGGGACAGGTCTGAAGCTTTCTTT. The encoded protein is CASSPWDRSEAFF.